The 27 T cell receptor beta chains presented below share a single source sample, sequenced in a study of blood T cell repertoires in COVID-19. The method was immunoSEQ multiplex PCR; TCRdb's version includes in-frame clones alone and lacks a portion of them. This sample carries fewer than 200,000 clones, about 88% of them seen once, and the ten largest clones take approximately 1%. The sequencing sample was made of peripheral blood. All receptors come from a man aged 35 to 55 with acute or convalescent COVID-19.

The gene calls are TRBV27 and TRBJ1-2; 9 nucleotides match TRBD1. V was clipped by 5 bases and J by 0 bases; unmatched bases: 4. Germline CDR1 is MNHEY and CDR2 is SMNVEV (reference sequence). The CDR3 is 15 amino acids. This chain's CDR3 is CASSPTGGANYGYTF. Written as DNA, the CDR3 is TGTGCCAGCAGTCCGACAGGGGGGGCTAACTATGGCTACACCTTC.

The V and J genes are TRBV5-4 and TRBJ1-1; D might be TRBD1 (6 bases). CDR1 is SGHNT, CDR2 YYREEE, per germline (reference sequence). This CDR3 contains 15 residues. Trimming pared 3 bases from V and 1 base from J, leaving 13 bases between. The CDR3 region has the DNA TGTGCCAGCAGCTGGCCAGGGGCTAAGAACACTGAAGCTTTCTTT. It translates to CASSWPGAKNTEAFF.

The chain couples TRBV30 to TRBJ1-1, with 8 bases aligning to TRBD1. The CDR3 contains 13 residues. With 2 bases clipped from V and 3 bases from J, the junction kept 2 bases outside the gene matches. Germline CDR1 reads GTSNPN; CDR2 reads SVGIG (reference sequence). DNA for the CDR3: TGTGCCTGGAGTATGGACAGGGACACTGAAGCTTTCTTT. Protein sequence: CAWSMDRDTEAFF.

The V and J genes are TRBV5-1 and TRBJ1-1; no clear D gene. This CDR3 comprises 15 residues. The germline V gene has CDR1 SGHRS and CDR2 YFSETQ. Trimming removed 1 base from V and 4 bases from J, with 14 bases in between. CDR3 DNA sequence: TGCGCCAGCAGCTTGAATCCCCTAGGTAGCACTGAAGCTTTCTTT. Translating gives CASSLNPLGSTEAFF.

The rearrangement links TRBV5-1 to TRBJ1-1; 11 bases map to TRBD1. CDR1 and CDR2 (germline): SGHRS, YFSETQ. The CDR3 totals 16 residues. The V segment lost 6 bases and the J segment 0 bases; nucleotides outside the gene matches: 7. The CDR3 coding sequence is TGCGCCAGCAACGCGGACAGGGGGCGACTGAACACTGAAGCTTTCTTT. This sequence encodes CASNADRGRLNTEAFF.

This sequence joins TRBV9 and TRBJ2-3; 7 positions match TRBD2. With V trimmed by 0 bases and J by 1 base, 5 bases remained unmatched. The CDR3 is made up of 16 amino acids. CDR1 is SGDLS, CDR2 YYNGEE, per germline. The CDR3 reads CASSVVGAGGTDTQYF. The CDR3 region has the DNA TGTGCCAGCAGCGTAGTCGGGGCGGGAGGCACAGATACGCAGTATTTT.

The chain couples TRBV7-2 to TRBJ2-7; 10 nucleotides agree with TRBD2. V dropped 0 bases and J dropped 2; count of bases not matched to a gene: 10. Germline lookup yields CDR1 SGHTA and CDR2 FQGNSA. This CDR3 spans 18 amino acids. DNA of the CDR3: TGTGCCAGCAGCTTAGCGGGGGTAGCGGGGGGTTCAACCTACGAGCAGTACTTC. Amino acids: CASSLAGVAGGSTYEQYF.

This chain joins TRBV30 and TRBJ2-1; D call uncertain. The germline V gene encodes CDR1 GTSNPN and CDR2 SVGIG (reference sequence). Trimming left V 4 bases short and J 2 bases short, with 9 bases between. The CDR3 has 13 amino acids. CDR3 sequence reads: CAWTAQTYNEQFF. The CDR3 DNA reads as TGTGCCTGGACCGCCCAGACCTACAATGAGCAGTTCTTC.

On this clone: This CDR3 is also generated by other DNA sequences in the sample. The chain has TRBV6-2 or TRBV6-3 and TRBJ1-1; no firm D call. CDR3 size: 12 residues. Looked up from germline, CDR1 is MNHEY and CDR2 is SVGEGT. With 5 bases removed from V and 2 bases from J, the gap between germline ends came to 6 bases. The CDR3 nucleotides are TGTGCCAGCAGTAGAGGAAACACTGAAGCTTTCTTT. This encodes CASSRGNTEAFF.

This clone has only a few counts. The chain recombines TRBV6-6 with TRBJ2-2; 7 bases agree with TRBD2. Per the germline V gene, CDR1 is MNHNY and CDR2 is SVGAGI (reference sequence). CDR3 length: 12 amino acids. V shed 8 bases and J 4 bases; nucleotides not matched to a gene: 1. As DNA, the CDR3 is TGTGCCAGCCGGGGGGTCACCGGGGAGCTGTTTTTT. Translating gives CASRGVTGELFF.

J is TRBJ1-2 and V is TRBV5-6; D not certain. V was cut by 1 base and J by 0 bases, with 7 bases left in between. Germline CDR1 SGHDT, CDR2 YYEEEE. CDR3 length: 14 residues. The CDR3 loop reads CASSLHSSNYGYTF. The CDR3 region has the DNA TGTGCCAGCAGCTTGCACAGTTCTAACTATGGCTACACCTTC.

V and J are TRBV5-1 and TRBJ1-4; maybe TRBD1 (5 bases). Germline values: CDR1 SGHRS, CDR2 YFSETQ. This CDR3 contains 15 residues. Deletions cut 4 bases from V and 1 base from J, with 11 bases between. CDR3 nucleotide sequence: TGCGCCAGCAGCCAGGAGGGGAGAACTAATGAAAAACTGTTTTTT. Translating gives CASSQEGRTNEKLFF. The full variable domain, completed using reference TRBV5-1 and TRBJ1-4, is KAGVTQTPRYLIKTRGQQVTLSCSPISGHRSVSWYQQTPGQGLQFLFEYFSETQRNKGNFPGRFSGRQFSNSRSEMNVSTLELGDSALYLCASSQEGRTNEKLFFGSGTQLSVL.

The J gene is TRBJ1-6, the V gene TRBV30; no clear D gene. The CDR3 sequence is 12 residues long. Per the germline V gene, CDR1 is GTSNPN and CDR2 is SVGIG (reference sequence). Trimming took 2 bases from V and 8 from J, leaving 7 bases between them. The CDR3 protein is CAWSLSDSPLHF. Written as DNA, the CDR3 is TGTGCCTGGAGTCTATCGGATTCACCCCTCCACTTT.

The J gene is TRBJ2-1, the V gene TRBV19; 10 bases match TRBD2. Germline V CDR1 and CDR2: LNHDA, SQIVND (reference sequence). The CDR3 spans 15 residues. V trimming: 1 base; J trimming: 5 bases; junction bases outside the gene matches: 2. The CDR3 DNA follows: TGTGCCAGTAGTATAGGTAGCGGGGGGAACAATGAGCAGTTCTTC. This sequence encodes CASSIGSGGNNEQFF.

The chain's CDR3 is CSASGTGGMTTEAFF. Written as DNA, the CDR3 is TGCAGTGCTAGTGGGACAGGGGGTATGACCACTGAAGCTTTCTTT. The chain recombines TRBV20-1 with TRBJ1-1; 11 bases are shared with TRBD1. Losses at the gene ends were 3 bases for V and 4 bases for J; bases not matched to a gene: 7. CDR3 length: 15 residues. Germline V CDR1 and CDR2: DFQATT, SNEGSKA (reference sequence).

This CDR3 reads CASSLRGSIYGYTF. CDR3 DNA: TGTGCCAGCAGTCTACGGGGATCAATCTATGGCTACACCTTC. The genes are TRBV27 and TRBJ1-2; D gene uncertain. Trimming left V 5 bases short and J 4 bases short, with 14 bases between. CDR1 MNHEY and CDR2 SMNVEV come from the germline V gene (reference sequence). The CDR3 is 14 residues long.

J is TRBJ1-2 and V is TRBV14, with D hard to call. With 5 bases removed from V and 4 bases from J, the gap between germline ends came to 8 bases. This CDR3 is built from 12 residues. In germline, CDR1 is SGHDN, CDR2 FVKESK. CDR3 in amino acids: CASSNSAYGYTF. The CDR3 DNA reads as TGTGCCAGCAGCAACAGTGCCTATGGCTACACCTTC.

The V and J genes are TRBV7-2 and TRBJ1-1; perhaps TRBD1 as D (5 bases). CDR1 is SGHTA, CDR2 FQGNSA, per germline. The CDR3 runs to 13 residues. V lost 2 bases and J 8 bases, leaving 12 bases between the germline ends. The CDR3: CASSLNYRGEAFF. CDR3 bases: TGTGCCAGCAGCTTAAACTATCGGGGGGAAGCTTTCTTT.

The genes are TRBV11-2 and TRBJ1-5, with a tentative D call TRBD1 (6 bases). CDR3 length: 15 residues. Germline CDR1 is SGHAT and CDR2 is FQNNGV. Trimming took 2 bases from V and 0 from J, leaving 8 bases between them. CDR3: CASSLSGDSNQPQHF. CDR3 nucleotide sequence: TGTGCCAGCAGCTTATCAGGGGATAGCAATCAGCCCCAGCATTTT.

In its sample, this clone was seen once. The rearrangement joins TRBV9 to TRBJ1-1; TRBD1 agrees at 10 bases. The CDR3 covers 15 residues. V lost 6 bases, J lost 6 bases, and 11 bases stayed unmatched. Germline values: CDR1 SGDLS, CDR2 YYNGEE. The CDR3 region is CASTRGQGYLAEAFF. In DNA form, the CDR3 reads TGTGCCAGCACCCGGGGACAGGGGTATCTCGCTGAAGCTTTCTTT. Together with reference TRBV9 and TRBJ1-1, the CDR3 gives the full variable domain: DSGVTQTPKHLITATGQRVTLRCSPRSGDLSVYWYQQSLDQGLQFLIQYYNGEERAKGNILERFSAQQFPDLHSELNLSSLELGDSALYFCASTRGQGYLAEAFFGQGTRLTVV.

This chain links TRBV3-1 (or the pseudogene TRBV3-2) with TRBJ2-5; the match to TRBD1 covers 11 bases. Looked up from germline, CDR1 is LGHDT and CDR2 is YNNKEL (reference sequence). V lost 4 bases and J lost 1; bases outside the gene matches: 5. This CDR3 spans 16 amino acids. DNA of the CDR3: TGTGCCAGCAGCCTCGGGACAGGGGGTGGCCAAGAGACCCAGTACTTC. Translation: CASSLGTGGGQETQYF.

The rearrangement uses TRBV30 and TRBJ2-7, with 11 bases matching TRBD1. The V gene's germline CDR1 is GTSNPN and CDR2 SVGIG (reference sequence). The CDR3 length is 15 residues. This CDR3 is CAGESGTGGGYEQYF. CDR3 nucleotide sequence: TGTGCTGGGGAGTCCGGGACAGGGGGAGGATACGAGCAGTACTTC.

The V gene is TRBV6-1, the J gene TRBJ2-7; D may be TRBD1 (6 bases). The CDR3 length is 14 residues. CDR1 and CDR2 (germline): MNHNS, SASEGT. Trimming pared 5 bases from V and 6 bases from J, leaving 17 bases between. The CDR3 is CASSTGQSISEQYF. CDR3 sequence (DNA): TGTGCCAGCAGTACCGGACAGTCTATCTCCGAGCAGTACTTC.

V usage is TRBV20-1 and J usage is TRBJ2-7, with D uncertain. Trimming stripped 3 bases from V and 2 bases from J, with 8 bases between. Per the germline V gene, CDR1 is DFQATT and CDR2 is SNEGSKA (reference sequence). This CDR3 region has 12 residues. This chain's CDR3 is CSASPPAYEQYF. In DNA, the CDR3 is TGCAGTGCTAGTCCCCCAGCCTACGAGCAGTACTTC.

This chain links TRBV24-1 with TRBJ1-2; the D gene is possibly TRBD1 (5 bases). The germline CDR1 and CDR2 sequences are KGHDR and SFDVKD. V lost 9 bases and J 7 bases, leaving 14 bases between the germline ends. CDR3 length equals 12 residues. The DNA of the CDR3 is TGTGCCACCTCGGACACAGACCGTGGCTACACCTTC. It translates to CATSDTDRGYTF.

The chain couples TRBV29-1 to TRBJ1-2, with D uncertain. V dropped 4 bases and J dropped 5 bases, with 11 bases sitting between them. Germline V gene data show CDR1 as SQVTM and CDR2 as ANQGSEA. The CDR3 has 12 residues. The CDR3 loop reads CSVGAGIYGYTF. The CDR3, as DNA: TGCAGCGTTGGGGCGGGAATTTATGGCTACACCTTC.

The gene calls are TRBV7-3 and TRBJ2-2; 9 bases align to TRBD1. The CDR3 has 16 amino acids. J gave up 3 bases and V 6 bases, and 8 bases lay outside the gene matches. Germline CDR1 is SGHTA and CDR2 is FQGTGA. The CDR3 reads CASSSPRTGDTGELFF. DNA for the CDR3: TGTGCCAGCAGTTCTCCGAGGACAGGGGACACCGGGGAGCTGTTTTTT.